This note documents a single TCR beta chain sequence. This sample was taken from a study of blood T cell repertoires in COVID-19. Background on the study: The samples span acute and convalescent COVID-19 from the United States, Italy and Spain. T cells, B-cell-depleted T cells, or PBMCs supplied cDNA or gDNA.

In the authors' methods: Estimates of nucleated cell counts were drawn from the amplification of reference gene primers. Only in-frame clones appear in the TCRdb table, and some are missing; sequencing was by immunoSEQ multiplex PCR. From that table come the V and J calls and clone size; the DNA was used to work out D and trimming. The sample lists over 150,000 clones; more than 75% were seen once. Sample: peripheral blood. This clonotype originated in a woman aged 60-75 years with COVID-19, enrolled during active disease.

CDR3 nucleotide sequence: TGTGCCAGTCTAGGTTCTGGAAACACCATATATTTT. Translation gives CASLGSGNTIYF. The rearrangement joins TRBV3-1 (or the pseudogene TRBV3-2) to TRBJ1-3; no clear D. This CDR3 has 12 amino acids. Deletions cut 9 bases from V and 1 base from J, with 7 bases between. From germline, CDR1 is LGHDT and CDR2 YNNKEL (reference sequence).